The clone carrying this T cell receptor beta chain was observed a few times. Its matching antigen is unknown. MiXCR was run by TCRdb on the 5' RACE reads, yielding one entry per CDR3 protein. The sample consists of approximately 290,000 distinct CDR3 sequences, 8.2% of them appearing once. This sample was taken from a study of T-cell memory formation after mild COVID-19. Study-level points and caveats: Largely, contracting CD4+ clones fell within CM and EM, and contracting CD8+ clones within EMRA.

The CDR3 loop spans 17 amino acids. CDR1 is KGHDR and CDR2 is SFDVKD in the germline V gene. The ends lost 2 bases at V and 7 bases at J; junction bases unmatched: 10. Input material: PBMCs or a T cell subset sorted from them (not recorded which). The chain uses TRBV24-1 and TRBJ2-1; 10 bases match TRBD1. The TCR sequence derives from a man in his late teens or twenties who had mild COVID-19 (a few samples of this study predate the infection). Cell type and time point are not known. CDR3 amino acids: CATSDSRRDRGRNEQFF. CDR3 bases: TGTGCCACCAGTGATTCTCGGCGGGACAGGGGAAGAAATGAGCAGTTCTTC.